The 19 T cell receptor beta chains presented below share a single source sample, sequenced in a study of cytomegalovirus exposure and HLA in healthy donors. The protocol was immunoSEQ multiplex PCR, while the TCRdb copy is restricted to in-frame clones and leaves out a portion. Counted here are fewer than 90,000 clones, approximately 95% occurring once; the ten biggest clones make up roughly 3.3%. The sequenced sample consisted of PBMCs. The receptor source for this set is a woman under 30 in good health and CMV-seropositive.

The chain employs TRBV7-9 and TRBJ1-5, with 7 bases matching TRBD1. This CDR3 region has 15 residues. Per the germline V gene, CDR1 is SEHNR and CDR2 is FQNEAQ (reference sequence). The junction had 4 bases not matched to a gene; V was cut back by 1 base and J by 4 bases. The CDR3 loop reads CASSLVGTANQPQHF. DNA of the CDR3: TGTGCCAGCAGCTTAGTCGGGACAGCAAATCAGCCCCAGCATTTT.

The rearrangement joins TRBV7-7 to TRBJ1-1; D not resolved. V was cut by 5 bases and J by 1 base, with 8 bases left in between. CDR1 SSHAT and CDR2 FNYEAQ come from the germline V gene (reference sequence). The CDR3 runs to 13 residues. CDR3 sequence reads: CASSLSENTEAFF. As DNA, the CDR3 is TGTGCCAGCAGCCTTAGTGAGAACACTGAAGCTTTCTTT.

This CDR3 reads CASSEPGRGSTNEKLFF. CDR3 bases: TGTGCCAGCAGTGAACCTGGACGGGGGTCAACTAATGAAAAACTGTTTTTT. The rearrangement joins TRBV25-1 to TRBJ1-4; weak D call: TRBD1 (5 bases). The V gene lost 2 bases and the J gene lost 0 bases, with 13 bases spanning the gap. This CDR3 has 17 amino acids. Germline lookup yields CDR1 MGHDK and CDR2 SYGVNS.

The chain carries TRBV6-4 and TRBJ2-5, with 8 bases lining up with TRBD2. The CDR3 totals 14 residues. Germline CDR1 MRHNA, CDR2 SNTAGT. The junction had 5 bases not matched to a gene; V was cut back by 4 bases and J by 4 bases. For the CDR3, the DNA is TGTGCCAGCAGTGCCGGGGGGGGCTCAGAGACCCAGTACTTC. Translating it yields CASSAGGGSETQYF.

The gene calls are TRBV5-1 and TRBJ2-1; 9 bases map to TRBD2. The length of the CDR3 is 14 residues. Trimming removed 7 bases from V and 5 bases from J; junction bases left unmatched: 7. Germline CDR1 reads SGHRS; CDR2 reads YFSETQ. The DNA for the CDR3 is TGCGCCAGCGCTGTGACTAGCGGAAACAATGAGCAGTTCTTC. This gives the protein CASAVTSGNNEQFF.

The table lists this clone with a count of one. This chain joins TRBV5-1 and TRBJ2-5, with TRBD2 identical over 11 bases. The CDR3 loop spans 16 amino acids. Per the germline V gene, CDR1 is SGHRS and CDR2 is YFSETQ. V dropped 1 base and J dropped 4; count of bases not matched to a gene: 6. Here the CDR3 reads CASSLSSGGLGETQYF. As DNA, the CDR3 is TGCGCCAGCAGCTTGTCTAGCGGGGGGCTGGGAGAGACCCAGTACTTC.

The V and J genes are TRBV6-6 and TRBJ2-7; 8 bases fit TRBD1. CDR3 size: 15 residues. V trimming: 4 bases; J trimming: 3 bases; junction bases outside the gene matches: 8. Germline-derived CDR1 and CDR2 are MNHNY and SVGAGI (reference sequence). Here the CDR3 reads CASSLSTGEYYEQYF. The CDR3 DNA follows: TGTGCCAGCAGTTTGTCGACAGGGGAATACTACGAGCAGTACTTC.

This chain connects TRBV6-5 to TRBJ2-7, with 7 bases aligning to TRBD2. Looked up from germline, CDR1 is MNHEY and CDR2 is SVGAGI. With V trimmed by 0 bases and J by 5 bases, 10 bases remained unmatched. This CDR3 has 16 amino acids. The CDR3 here is CASSYSGGAEQDEQYF. CDR3 coding DNA: TGTGCCAGCAGTTACTCGGGAGGGGCCGAGCAGGACGAGCAGTACTTC.

The V call is TRBV14, the J call TRBJ2-7; D uncertain. CDR3 length: 12 residues. Germline CDR1 and CDR2: SGHDN and FVKESK. Trimming stripped 1 base from V and 4 bases from J, with 5 bases between. In nucleotides, the CDR3 is TGTGCCAGCAGCCAAGCCTTTTACGAGCAGTACTTC. It codes for CASSQAFYEQYF.

A single count supports this clone. In nucleotides, the CDR3 is TGTGCCAGCAGCCAAGGGCTAGCGGGGGCCGACAATGAGCAGTTCTTC. Translation: CASSQGLAGADNEQFF. J is TRBJ2-1 and V is TRBV4-2, with 10 nucleotides matching TRBD2. Germline trimming cut 1 base from V and 5 bases from J; bases unmatched to any gene: 5. This CDR3 has 16 residues. Germline V CDR1 and CDR2: LGHNA, YNFKEQ.

The gene calls are TRBV4-3 and TRBJ2-2; TRBD2 matches at 10 bases. The V gene end was trimmed by 0 bases and the J gene end by 7 bases; junction bases not matched to a gene: 5. CDR1 LGHNA and CDR2 YSLEER come from the germline V gene. The CDR3 contains 16 residues. DNA of the CDR3: TGCGCCAGCAGCCAAGACCTAGCGGGAGAGGGCGGGGAGCTGTTTTTT. Its translation is CASSQDLAGEGGELFF.

V usage is TRBV30 and J usage is TRBJ2-5, with a possible D match to TRBD2 (6 bases). Trimming shortened V by 0 bases and J by 7 bases, and 18 bases separated the two germline ends. This CDR3 contains 15 residues. Germline V gene data show CDR1 as GTSNPN and CDR2 as SVGIG (reference sequence). CDR3 DNA: TGTGCCTGGAGTGTCGAGGGACTGTCCCGGAGGACCCAGTACTTC. Translation: CAWSVEGLSRRTQYF.

This rearrangement joins TRBV5-1 to TRBJ2-2, with 7 bases that match TRBD1. V trimming: 1 base; J trimming: 6 bases; junction bases outside the gene matches: 6. The CDR3 has 15 residues. Germline V gene lookup returns CDR1 SGHRS and CDR2 YFSETQ. CDR3 coding DNA: TGCGCCAGCAGCTTGCAGGGGGAAGGTGCCGGGGAGCTGTTTTTT. This translates into CASSLQGEGAGELFF.

The chain carries TRBV20-1 and TRBJ1-2; 9 bases agree with TRBD1. The CDR3 covers 11 residues. Germline-derived CDR1 and CDR2 are DFQATT and SNEGSKA (reference sequence). The CDR3 region has the DNA TGCATTTCACAGGGGGCTTACGGCTACACCTTC. This codes for CISQGAYGYTF.

This chain uses TRBV6-1 with TRBJ2-7, with TRBD1 as a possible D gene (5 bases). Trimming pared 3 bases from V and 0 bases from J, leaving 9 bases between. Germline V lookup: CDR1 MNHNS, CDR2 SASEGT. The CDR3 totals 14 residues. The CDR3 DNA follows: TGTGCCAGCAGTGACAGGGTTAGCTCCTACGAGCAGTACTTC. This gives the protein CASSDRVSSYEQYF.

CDR3 region: CASSIDRSLEQFF. CDR3 sequence (DNA): TGTGCCAGTAGTATAGATCGCAGTCTTGAGCAGTTCTTC. V usage is TRBV19 and J usage is TRBJ2-1; D is unclear. This CDR3 has 13 residues. Germline V lookup: CDR1 LNHDA, CDR2 SQIVND (reference sequence). Between the trimmed V and J ends, which lost 0 bases and 9 bases, there was a span of 9 bases.

This rearrangement joins TRBV18 to TRBJ2-1, with D unresolved. The CDR3 is 12 residues long. V lost 0 bases and J lost 5, with 2 bases in between. From germline, CDR1 is KGHSH and CDR2 LQKENI. The CDR3 loop is CASSPPDNEQFF. The CDR3 nucleotides are TGTGCCAGCTCACCACCCGACAATGAGCAGTTCTTC.

V gene TRBV6-1 combines with J gene TRBJ2-4; a possible D gene is TRBD2 (5 bases). V lost 2 bases and J lost 0, with 17 bases in between. The length of the CDR3 is 18 residues. The germline V gene encodes CDR1 MNHNS and CDR2 SASEGT. The DNA of the CDR3 is TGTGCCAGCAGTGAAACCCTGGGTTGGAGGTTAGCCAAAAACATTCAGTACTTC. Amino acids: CASSETLGWRLAKNIQYF.

This sequence joins TRBV5-4 and TRBJ2-2, with D uncertain. Germline V CDR1 and CDR2: SGHNT, YYREEE (reference sequence). Trimming took off 4 bases at V and 0 bases at J, with 13 bases between the two ends. The CDR3 is 16 amino acids. The CDR3 nucleotides read TGTGCCAGCAGCACCCGAGAGCGCGCGAACACCGGGGAGCTGTTTTTT. Its translation is CASSTRERANTGELFF. The full variable domain, with the rest looked up from reference TRBV5-4 and TRBJ2-2, is ETGVTQSPTHLIKTRGQQVTLRCSSQSGHNTVSWYQQALGQGPQFIFQYYREEENGRGNFPPRFSGLQFPNYSSELNVNALELDDSALYLCASSTRERANTGELFFGEGSRLTVL.